This paragraph covers one T cell receptor (beta chain) sequence. What it binds is not known. The authors reverse transcribed roughly 0.5 to 1 ug RNA with random hexamers. The CDR3 of TCR beta was amplified by immunoSEQ multiplex PCR across 54 Vbeta and 13 Jbeta. TCRdb recomputed calls from the immunoSEQ multiplex PCR reads with MiXCR, one row per CDR3 protein. The sample has fewer than 200,000 distinct CDR3 sequences; about 91% are singletons. The data originate from a study of CD8 T cells in Susac syndrome. The CDR3 is made up of 14 amino acids. Whole-study findings and limits: The TCR sequencing and HLA analysis in the study involved a relatively small number of individuals, as the study acknowledged.

The J gene is TRBJ1-4, the V gene TRBV21-1; TRBD1, as called in the table, went unchecked against the DNA. TRBV21-1 is recorded as a pseudogene. The receptor comes from a human donor with Susac syndrome. The sample consisted of CD4+ T cells from PBMCs. The CDR3 here is CASSKARGREKLFF. The CDR3 DNA follows: TGTGCCAGCAGCAAAGCAAGGGGTCGGGAAAAACTGTTTTTT.